This entry describes one T cell receptor (beta chain). This entry is derived from a study of blood T cell repertoires in COVID-19. Only in-frame clones appear in the TCRdb table, and some are missing; sequencing was by immunoSEQ multiplex PCR. Found here are over 200,000 clones, roughly 89% of them singletons; the top ten hold roughly 6%. The sample consisted of peripheral blood. The receptor comes from a man in his 60s who had recovered from COVID-19.

CDR3 in DNA: TGCGCCAGCAGCTGGGACTCCTATGGCTACACCTTC. It is translated as CASSWDSYGYTF. The V gene is TRBV5-1, the J gene TRBJ1-2, with D possibly matching TRBD1 (5 bases). Germline values: CDR1 SGHRS, CDR2 YFSETQ. Trimming took 3 bases from V and 4 from J, leaving 7 bases between them. This CDR3 region has 12 residues.